A single sample gave rise to the 31 T cell receptor beta chains below, sequenced in a study of cytomegalovirus exposure and HLA in healthy donors. It was with 60 Vbeta and 13 Jbeta primers that the PCR ran. This table comes from immunoSEQ multiplex PCR, and its TCRdb copy is limited to in-frame clones, with some not included. This sample has 35,000 to 55,000 clones, with about half found just once. Material: PBMCs. The receptors stem from a man in his sixties in good health and CMV-seronegative.

This clone was seen more than once but under ten times. This sequence joins TRBV25-1 and TRBJ2-7, with D hard to call. Germline CDR1 MGHDK, CDR2 SYGVNS. The CDR3 runs 13 residues. V gave up 5 bases and J gave up 1 base, with 9 bases separating them. The CDR3 protein is CASSFGLSYEQYF. The CDR3 DNA follows: TGTGCCAGCAGTTTCGGTTTGTCCTACGAGCAGTACTTC.

This clone was picked up a small number of times. V gene TRBV5-1 combines with J gene TRBJ2-1, with 9 positions matching TRBD2. The CDR3 is 14 residues long. Germline values: CDR1 SGHRS, CDR2 YFSETQ. The ends lost 6 bases at V and 5 bases at J; junction bases unmatched: 6. CDR3 loop: CASNEREDHNEQFF. CDR3 DNA sequence: TGCGCCAGCAACGAGCGGGAGGACCACAATGAGCAGTTCTTC.

This clone was observed a few times. The V gene is TRBV28, the J gene TRBJ1-3; possibly TRBD1 for D (6 bases). The germline V gene encodes CDR1 MDHEN and CDR2 SYDVKM. Trimming stripped 6 bases from V and 2 bases from J, with 8 bases between. CDR3 length equals 13 residues. The CDR3 DNA follows: TGTGCCAGCAGCCGGACAGCTGGAAACACCATATATTTT. This gives the protein CASSRTAGNTIYF.

In its sample, this clone was seen many times. V gene TRBV11-1 combines with J gene TRBJ2-2; weak D call: TRBD1 (5 bases). The germline V gene has CDR1 SGHAT and CDR2 FQDESV (reference sequence). V was pared by 5 bases and J by 10 bases, with 14 bases between. The CDR3 totals 13 residues. Here the CDR3 reads CASSRDSYEELFF. For the CDR3, the DNA is TGTGCCAGCAGCCGAGACAGCTACGAGGAGCTGTTTTTT. The full variable domain, rest sourced from reference TRBV11-1 and TRBJ2-2, is EAEVAQSPRYKITEKSQAVAFWCDPISGHATLYWYRQILGQGPELLVQFQDESVVDDSQLPKDRFSAERLKGVDSTLKIQPAELGDSAMYLCASSRDSYEELFFGEGSRLTVL.

This clone was seen more than once but under ten times. The chain combines TRBV6-6 with TRBJ1-6; D is undetermined. Trimming removed 7 bases from V and 10 bases from J, with 8 bases in between. Germline-derived CDR1 and CDR2 are MNHNY and SVGAGI (reference sequence). CDR3 length: 11 amino acids. As DNA, the CDR3 is TGTGCCAGCATGGAGGCATCACCCCTCCACTTT. It codes for CASMEASPLHF.

This clone has a handful of counts. V is TRBV4-3 and J is TRBJ1-4; D is unresolved. The germline V gene encodes CDR1 LGHNA and CDR2 YSLEER. This CDR3 spans 13 amino acids. V was trimmed by 2 bases and J by 5 bases, leaving 6 bases between them. This CDR3 reads CASSQTGNEKLFF. The CDR3 DNA reads as TGCGCCAGCAGCCAAACCGGGAATGAAAAACTGTTTTTT.

The sample holds a few counts of this clone. The CDR3 loop is CASAGSDEQFF. The CDR3 nucleotides read TGTGCCAGCGCCGGGAGTGATGAGCAGTTCTTC. This chain connects TRBV5-6 to TRBJ2-1; tentatively, D is TRBD2 (6 bases). Trimming cost V 7 bases and J 8 bases, with 10 bases left between them. The length of the CDR3 is 11 residues. The germline CDR1 and CDR2 sequences are SGHDT and YYEEEE. Combining the CDR3 with reference TRBV5-6 and TRBJ2-1 gives the whole variable domain DAGVTQSPTHLIKTRGQQVTLRCSPKSGHDTVSWYQQALGQGPQFIFQYYEEEERQRGNFPDRFSGHQFPNYSSELNVNALLLGDSALYLCASAGSDEQFFGPGTRLTVL.

The gene calls are TRBV19 and TRBJ1-2; D not certain. Looked up from germline, CDR1 is LNHDA and CDR2 is SQIVND (reference sequence). Trimming removed 5 bases at V and 8 bases at J, with 15 bases between. The CDR3 has 13 residues. As DNA, the CDR3 is TGTGCCAGTAGTCTCGGGAATGTGAGGGGCTACACCTTC. As protein: CASSLGNVRGYTF.

The chain links TRBV7-9 to TRBJ1-1; D is perhaps TRBD1 (5 bases). Germline assignment: CDR1 SEHNR and CDR2 FQNEAQ (reference sequence). The CDR3 loop spans 13 amino acids. V gave up 5 bases and J gave up 6 bases, with 13 bases separating them. The CDR3 sequence is CASSPEGGAEAFF. In DNA form, the CDR3 reads TGTGCCAGCAGCCCTGAAGGAGGGGCTGAAGCTTTCTTT.

V and J are TRBV4-2 and TRBJ2-5; 10 positions agree with TRBD2. In germline, CDR1 is LGHNA, CDR2 YNFKEQ. The CDR3 length is 15 residues. V was pared by 2 bases and J by 5 bases, with 5 bases of the junction left unmatched. In DNA form, the CDR3 reads TGTGCCAGCAGCCAATCGGGTAGCGGGGGGGAGACCCAGTACTTC. Its protein product is CASSQSGSGGETQYF.

About this clone: One end of the junction varies from germline; a read error may be responsible. The J gene is TRBJ2-5, the V gene TRBV5-6; D possibly corresponds to TRBD1 (5 bases). CDR1 and CDR2 from the germline V gene are SGHDT and YYEEEE. The CDR3 loop spans 13 amino acids. CDR3 sequence: CVSSLAGQETQYF. For the CDR3, the DNA is TGTGTCAGCAGCTTGGCAGGGCAAGAGACCCAGTACTTC.

This sequence joins TRBV7-2 and TRBJ1-3, with 7 bases fitting TRBD1. Trimming cost V 4 bases and J 2 bases; bases outside gene matches: 14. CDR1 is SGHTA, CDR2 FQGNSA, per germline. CDR3 length: 18 amino acids. As DNA, the CDR3 is TGTGCCAGCAGCTCCACTAGTCTTGACAGGGTGGCTGGAAACACCATATATTTT. It encodes CASSSTSLDRVAGNTIYF.

This clone was observed a handful of times. The V call is TRBV6-6, the J call TRBJ2-1, with a possible D match to TRBD2 (6 bases). This CDR3 has 16 amino acids. V lost 2 bases and J lost 7, with 18 bases in between. Germline-derived CDR1 and CDR2 are MNHNY and SVGAGI (reference sequence). CDR3 residues: CASSYGGGKSGNEQFF. For the CDR3, the DNA is TGTGCCAGCAGTTACGGTGGGGGGAAGAGTGGGAATGAGCAGTTCTTC.

In its sample, this clone was seen once. CDR3 amino acids: CASSLGGGHYGYTF. The CDR3 DNA sequence: TGTGCCAGCAGCTTAGGAGGGGGCCACTATGGCTACACCTTC. The chain has TRBV7-9 and TRBJ1-2, with 7 bases matching TRBD1. CDR1 and CDR2 (germline): SEHNR, FQNEAQ (reference sequence). The junction had 2 bases not matched to a gene; V was cut back by 1 base and J by 3 bases. The length of the CDR3 is 14 residues.

The chain uses TRBV6-1 and TRBJ2-7; 9 nucleotides match TRBD1. With V trimmed by 4 bases and J by 5 bases, 6 bases remained unmatched. CDR1 and CDR2 (germline): MNHNS, SASEGT. The CDR3 extends over 14 amino acids. CDR3 residues: CASSAGQGRNEQYF. CDR3 DNA sequence: TGTGCCAGCAGTGCAGGACAGGGGAGGAACGAGCAGTACTTC.

The V gene is TRBV4-1, the J gene TRBJ2-1; D possibly corresponds to TRBD2 (6 bases). This CDR3 has 16 amino acids. The germline V gene has CDR1 MGHRA and CDR2 YSYEKL. Between the trimmed V and J ends, which lost 0 bases and 2 bases, there was a span of 11 bases. CDR3 loop: CASSQDRTGAYNEQFF. As DNA, the CDR3 is TGCGCCAGCAGCCAAGATCGTACGGGGGCCTACAATGAGCAGTTCTTC.

The J gene is TRBJ2-2, the V gene TRBV5-1, with TRBD1 matching over 11 bases. Germline lookup yields CDR1 SGHRS and CDR2 YFSETQ. The CDR3 is 15 amino acids. The V segment lost 2 bases and the J segment 5 bases; nucleotides outside the gene matches: 2. The CDR3 region is CASSFGQGATGELFF. As DNA, the CDR3 is TGCGCCAGCAGCTTTGGACAGGGGGCGACCGGGGAGCTGTTTTTT.

This clone was observed a few times. The chain recombines TRBV11-2 with TRBJ2-2, with 9 bases fitting TRBD2. In germline, CDR1 is SGHAT, CDR2 FQNNGV. This CDR3 is 16 amino acids long. The V and J ends lost 5 bases and 1 base, in that order; junction bases with no gene match: 5. CDR3 protein: CASSLLAGLNTGELFF. In DNA, the CDR3 is TGTGCCAGCAGCCTACTAGCGGGCCTGAACACCGGGGAGCTGTTTTTT.

There are a few counts of this clone. The J gene is TRBJ2-1, the V gene TRBV5-4; 12 bases align to TRBD2. This CDR3 contains 16 residues. Unmatched junction bases numbered 8, after V lost 4 bases and J lost 6 bases. The germline V gene encodes CDR1 SGHNT and CDR2 YYREEE (reference sequence). The CDR3 bases are TGTGCCAGCAGCCCTTCTAGCGGGAGGGCAGGCAATGAGCAGTTCTTC. Translated: CASSPSSGRAGNEQFF.

The chain joins TRBV7-9 to TRBJ1-5; TRBD1 aligns across 9 bases. The germline gives CDR1 SEHNR, CDR2 FQNEAQ (reference sequence). V lost 5 bases, J lost 5 bases, and 4 bases stayed unmatched. The CDR3 has 14 amino acids. CDR3 DNA sequence: TGTGCCAGCAGCCGGACAGGGGTTGATCAGCCCCAGCATTTT. It is translated as CASSRTGVDQPQHF.

V and J are TRBV5-1 and TRBJ2-7; D may be TRBD2 (5 bases). The CDR3 length is 14 residues. The V end was cut by 3 bases, the J end by 6 bases, with 16 bases between. Germline V gives CDR1 SGHRS, CDR2 YFSETQ. The CDR3 DNA reads TGCGCCAGCAGCTCCTCGGCGGGTGCTAGCGAGCAGTACTTC. Translating gives CASSSSAGASEQYF.

There are a few counts of this clone. The chain uses TRBV5-1 and TRBJ2-7, with D possibly TRBD2 on 6 matching bases. The CDR3 spans 15 residues. The V end lost 4 bases, the J end lost 4 bases, and 18 bases lay between the germline ends. Germline-derived CDR1 and CDR2 are SGHRS and YFSETQ. The CDR3 protein is CASSPGGGNNYEQYF. In DNA form, the CDR3 reads TGCGCCAGCAGCCCTGGTGGCGGGAACAATTACGAGCAGTACTTC.

This clone was recorded a few times. The chain joins TRBV5-7 to TRBJ2-1; TRBD2 matches 14 bases. TRBV5-7 is filed as an ORF, its function uncertain. V was pared by 0 bases and J by 5 bases, with 7 bases of the junction left unmatched. The CDR3 consists of 18 residues. The CDR3 protein is CASSLADRTSGRHNEQFF. Here the CDR3 DNA reads TGTGCCAGCAGCTTGGCGGACCGGACTAGCGGGAGGCACAATGAGCAGTTCTTC.

This chain uses TRBV7-9 with TRBJ1-2; 11 nucleotides line up with TRBD1. Germline V gives CDR1 SEHNR, CDR2 FQNEAQ (reference sequence). V lost 5 bases, J lost 8 bases, and 4 bases stayed unmatched. CDR3 size: 13 residues. CDR3 loop: CASSLGQGEGYTF. The DNA of the CDR3 is TGTGCCAGCAGCCTGGGACAGGGGGAAGGCTACACCTTC.

V is TRBV10-1 and J is TRBJ2-5; TRBD2 aligns across 8 bases. Trimming at V came to 0 bases and at J to 5 bases, leaving 2 bases not matched to a gene. Germline V gene data show CDR1 as WNHNN and CDR2 as SYGVQD (reference sequence). CDR3 length equals 14 residues. The CDR3: CASSESRLAETQYF. CDR3 coding DNA: TGCGCCAGCAGTGAGTCGAGACTAGCGGAGACCCAGTACTTC.

The CDR3 nucleotides read TGTGCCGCGGGACCCGGAGCCTTCAATGAGCAGTTCTTC. Its protein product is CAAGPGAFNEQFF. The chain has TRBV10-3 and TRBJ2-1, with a tentative D call TRBD2 (6 bases). The CDR3 runs to 13 residues. In germline, CDR1 is ENHRY, CDR2 SYGVKD. V lost 11 bases and J 6 bases, leaving 17 bases between the germline ends.

This clone was recorded a few times. The chain has TRBV10-3 and TRBJ1-1, with unresolved D. Trimming stripped 10 bases from V and 6 bases from J, with 21 bases between. Looked up from germline, CDR1 is ENHRY and CDR2 is SYGVKD. The CDR3 has 14 residues. CDR3 nucleotide sequence: TGTGCCACCGGGCGAGAGGGATTTAGCGCTGAAGCTTTCTTT. This gives the protein CATGREGFSAEAFF.

This chain joins TRBV29-1 and TRBJ2-7; D possibly corresponds to TRBD2 (5 bases). The germline V gene has CDR1 SQVTM and CDR2 ANQGSEA. The length of the CDR3 is 11 residues. Trimming shortened V by 6 bases and J by 7 bases, and 13 bases separated the two germline ends. CDR3: CSVERAEEQYF. DNA of the CDR3: TGCAGCGTGGAGAGGGCAGAAGAGCAGTACTTC.

This clone was counted a few times. The rearrangement joins TRBV15 to TRBJ2-1; 8 bases are shared with TRBD1. The CDR3 runs 16 residues. The V gene end was trimmed by 5 bases and the J gene end by 5 bases; junction bases not matched to a gene: 11. Germline-derived CDR1 and CDR2 are LNHNV and YYDKDF (reference sequence). In nucleotides, the CDR3 is TGTGCCACCAGCGGGGTCCTCGGACAGGGAAACAATGAGCAGTTCTTC. It specifies CATSGVLGQGNNEQFF.

V usage is TRBV9 and J usage is TRBJ1-2; D gene unclear. Germline V gives CDR1 SGDLS, CDR2 YYNGEE. V was pared by 0 bases and J by 4 bases, with 19 bases between. This CDR3 contains 17 residues. CDR3 in amino acids: CASSVERAVGLPYGYTF. The CDR3 nucleotides are TGTGCCAGCAGCGTAGAGCGGGCCGTAGGCCTCCCCTATGGCTACACCTTC.

In the case of this clone: An end of the junction does not agree with germline; a read error may underlie this. The chain combines TRBV29-1 with TRBJ2-2, with D possibly TRBD2 on 5 matching bases. The length of the CDR3 is 12 residues. Looked up from germline, CDR1 is SQVTM and CDR2 is ANQGSEA. CDR3 nucleotide sequence: TGCAGCGTTCCCTTGAACACCGGGGAGCTGCTTTTT. As protein: CSVPLNTGELLF.